These 21 T cell receptor beta chains share one sample of origin, sequenced in a study of cytomegalovirus exposure and HLA in healthy donors. PCR primers comprised 60 Vbeta and 13 Jbeta primers. Method: immunoSEQ multiplex PCR; TCRdb's copy keeps in-frame clones and lacks some. The repertoire holds about 91,000 clones, with about 68% as singletons. The sequenced sample was PBMCs. The receptors were gathered from a human donor in good health.

The J gene is TRBJ1-2, the V gene TRBV18, with D tentatively TRBD1 (6 bases). The germline V and J ends were trimmed by 6 bases and 8 bases, with 22 bases remaining between them. This CDR3 contains 15 residues. CDR1 KGHSH and CDR2 LQKENI come from the germline V gene. CDR3 region: CASSEDRSYSIGYTF. DNA of the CDR3: TGTGCCAGCTCCGAGGACAGATCCTACTCTATAGGCTACACCTTC.

The chain links TRBV7-2 to TRBJ1-2, with D possibly matching TRBD1 (6 bases). This CDR3 region has 15 residues. Germline-derived CDR1 and CDR2 are SGHTA and FQGNSA. Trimming removed 5 bases at V and 3 bases at J, with 16 bases between. CDR3 coding DNA: TGTGCCAGCAGCGCGCAAACAGGGTTGCACTATGGCTACACCTTC. Amino acids: CASSAQTGLHYGYTF.

V gene TRBV5-1 combines with J gene TRBJ2-2; 8 positions match TRBD1. This CDR3 has 16 amino acids. CDR1 is SGHRS and CDR2 is YFSETQ in the germline V gene. Trimming removed 4 bases from V and 4 bases from J; junction bases left unmatched: 9. The CDR3 sequence is CASSLVSGGGTGELFF. CDR3 in DNA: TGCGCCAGCAGCCTGGTCTCAGGGGGCGGCACCGGGGAGCTGTTTTTT. The whole variable domain, filled in from reference TRBV5-1 and TRBJ2-2, reads KAGVTQTPRYLIKTRGQQVTLSCSPISGHRSVSWYQQTPGQGLQFLFEYFSETQRNKGNFPGRFSGRQFSNSRSEMNVSTLELGDSALYLCASSLVSGGGTGELFFGEGSRLTVL.

The rearrangement links TRBV11-3 to TRBJ2-2, with D hard to call. CDR3 length equals 16 residues. Per germline, CDR1 SGHNT and CDR2 YENEEA. V gave up 4 bases and J gave up 6 bases, with 18 bases separating them. CDR3 nucleotide sequence: TGTGCCAGCAGCTCCGCATTCGGGTCGGTCGCCGGGGAGCTGTTTTTT. Its protein is CASSSAFGSVAGELFF.

The chain joins TRBV10-3 to TRBJ1-5; D gene unclear. The CDR3 length is 14 residues. Germline assignment: CDR1 ENHRY and CDR2 SYGVKD. V gave up 6 bases and J gave up 1 base, with 10 bases separating them. The CDR3 nucleotides read TGTGCCATCAGCGGTCAGGTGAGCAATCAGCCCCAGCATTTT. It translates to CAISGQVSNQPQHF.

The chain combines TRBV6-6 with TRBJ2-1, with D maybe TRBD1 (5 bases). Trimming took off 2 bases at V and 8 bases at J, with 10 bases between the two ends. The germline CDR1 and CDR2 sequences are MNHNY and SVGAGI (reference sequence). The CDR3 totals 13 residues. As DNA, the CDR3 is TGTGCCAGCAGTTACATCAGGGTTGATGAGCAGTTCTTC. Translating gives CASSYIRVDEQFF.

CDR3: CSVTGTDTGELFF. The DNA for the CDR3 is TGCAGCGTCACCGGGACAGACACCGGGGAGCTGTTTTTT. V is TRBV29-1 and J is TRBJ2-2, with TRBD1 matching over 7 bases. Germline V CDR1 and CDR2: SQVTM, ANQGSEA. The CDR3 loop spans 13 amino acids. V lost 6 bases, J lost 3 bases, and 4 bases stayed unmatched.

Points on this clone: This specimen includes other DNA sequences encoding the same CDR3. The CDR3 loop reads CALLDRDYNSPLHF. Here the CDR3 DNA reads TGTGCCCTATTGGACAGAGACTATAATTCACCCCTCCACTTT. The chain combines TRBV2 with TRBJ1-6; D might be TRBD1 (6 bases). The V end was cut by 11 bases, the J end by 3 bases, with 14 bases between. Germline loops: CDR1 SNHLY, CDR2 FYNNEI. The CDR3 runs 14 residues.

This clone has just a few counts. V usage is TRBV29-1 and J usage is TRBJ2-5, with D perhaps matching TRBD2 (6 bases). Looked up from germline, CDR1 is SQVTM and CDR2 is ANQGSEA. V was clipped by 4 bases and J by 3 bases, with 12 bases between them. The CDR3 consists of 13 residues. Written as DNA, the CDR3 is TGCAGCGTTGGGAGGGGTGGGGAAGAGACCCAGTACTTC. Its translation: CSVGRGGEETQYF.

V and J are TRBV18 and TRBJ1-2, with 9 bases aligning to TRBD1. Trimming cost V 6 bases and J 3 bases; bases outside gene matches: 8. The CDR3 has 15 amino acids. From germline, CDR1 is KGHSH and CDR2 LQKENI. CDR3 protein: CASSQPQGAHYGYTF. Written as DNA, the CDR3 is TGTGCCAGCTCCCAACCACAGGGGGCGCACTATGGCTACACCTTC.

This clone was seen only a few times. This chain uses TRBV18 with TRBJ2-5; a possible D gene is TRBD1 (5 bases). Trimming pared 9 bases from V and 2 bases from J, leaving 22 bases between. Germline loops: CDR1 KGHSH, CDR2 LQKENI. This CDR3 has 16 amino acids. DNA for the CDR3: TGTGCCAGTTCCCCTGGGGCTATACGGTCACAAGAGACCCAGTACTTC. Its translation: CASSPGAIRSQETQYF.

This clone was seen once. The V and J genes are TRBV5-1 and TRBJ2-7, with 10 bases lining up with TRBD1. The CDR3 extends over 16 amino acids. The V gene end was trimmed by 4 bases and the J gene end by 4 bases; junction bases not matched to a gene: 11. The V gene's germline CDR1 is SGHRS and CDR2 YFSETQ. CDR3 protein: CASSSVTGGAPYEQYF. The CDR3 DNA reads as TGCGCCAGCAGCAGTGTGACAGGGGGCGCCCCGTACGAGCAGTACTTC.

This sequence joins TRBV7-2 and TRBJ2-5; the D gene is possibly TRBD2 (5 bases). The CDR3 extends over 16 amino acids. V was shortened by 2 bases and J by 4 bases, with 17 bases between the two germline ends. In germline, CDR1 is SGHTA, CDR2 FQGNSA. The CDR3 spells CASSLRGWPGGETQYF. Written as DNA, the CDR3 is TGTGCCAGCAGCTTAAGAGGTTGGCCCGGAGGAGAGACCCAGTACTTC.

The chain has TRBV5-4 and TRBJ2-2, with 9 bases identical to TRBD2. Germline loops: CDR1 SGHNT, CDR2 YYREEE (reference sequence). This CDR3 has 18 residues. V lost 0 bases and J lost 6; bases outside the gene matches: 12. The CDR3 loop is CASSLDGMRGGRSGELFF. In nucleotides, the CDR3 is TGTGCCAGCAGCTTGGATGGGATGCGGGGGGGCCGATCCGGGGAGCTGTTTTTT.

This clone was detected a few times. The genes are TRBV5-1 and TRBJ2-3, with a tentative D call TRBD2 (6 bases). The germline V gene encodes CDR1 SGHRS and CDR2 YFSETQ. This CDR3 region has 16 residues. Trimming pared 3 bases from V and 1 base from J, leaving 15 bases between. CDR3 coding DNA: TGCGCCAGCAGCTCCCTGGGGGGATTTGGCACAGATACGCAGTATTTT. This sequence encodes CASSSLGGFGTDTQYF.

The J gene is TRBJ1-2, the V gene TRBV7-9; possibly TRBD1 for D (5 bases). Germline CDR1 and CDR2: SEHNR and FQNEAQ (reference sequence). The CDR3 spans 13 residues. Trimming shortened V by 7 bases and J by 4 bases, and 13 bases separated the two germline ends. The CDR3 bases are TGTGCCAGCACCCCCTCAGGGTTCTATGGCTACACCTTC. Residues: CASTPSGFYGYTF.

About this clone itself: Germline is not matched at one junction end, which may reflect a read error. Different DNA sequences within this sample yield the same CDR3. This chain uses TRBV19 with TRBJ2-6, with D tentatively TRBD1 (6 bases). Germline-derived CDR1 and CDR2 are LNHDA and SQIVND (reference sequence). The CDR3 runs to 15 residues. The CDR3 protein is CASRGLFSGANVLTF. The DNA for the CDR3 is TGTGCCAGCAGGGGATTATTCTCTGGGGCCAACGTCCTGACTTTT. Full variable domain (rest looked up from reference TRBV19 and TRBJ2-6): DGGITQSPKYLFRKEGQNVTLSCEQNLNHDAMYWYRQDPGQGLRLIYYSQIVNDFQKGDIAEGYSVSREKKESFPLTVTSAQKNPTAFYLCASRGLFSGANVLTFGAGSRLTVL.

V and J are TRBV27 and TRBJ2-5; D is perhaps TRBD1 (6 bases). Trimming stripped 3 bases from V and 7 bases from J, with 12 bases between. This CDR3 has 13 amino acids. From germline, CDR1 is MNHEY and CDR2 SMNVEV (reference sequence). CDR3 in DNA: TGTGCCAGCAGTTTCAACAGGGAAGGGACCCAGTACTTC. Protein: CASSFNREGTQYF.

This chain connects TRBV10-3 to TRBJ1-1; D may be TRBD1 (6 bases). V dropped 5 bases and J dropped 2 bases, with 15 bases sitting between them. From germline, CDR1 is ENHRY and CDR2 SYGVKD. The CDR3 is 15 amino acids. The CDR3 sequence: CAISRTQGLNTEAFF. DNA of the CDR3: TGTGCCATCAGTAGAACCCAGGGGCTAAACACTGAAGCTTTCTTT.

This clone was counted a few times. The chain carries TRBV7-8 and TRBJ2-5; D may be TRBD1 (5 bases). The CDR3 is 14 amino acids. Trimming took 5 bases from V and 4 from J, leaving 14 bases between them. The germline V gene encodes CDR1 SGHVS and CDR2 FQNEAQ. The CDR3 is CASSLGQRGETQYF. CDR3 bases: TGTGCCAGCAGCCTCGGACAAAGGGGAGAGACCCAGTACTTC.

J is TRBJ2-5 and V is TRBV7-2; 7 bases line up with TRBD2. Germline CDR1 SGHTA, CDR2 FQGNSA. CDR3 length: 15 residues. The V and J ends lost 2 bases and 9 bases, in that order; junction bases with no gene match: 12. In DNA, the CDR3 is TGTGCCAGCAGCTTAAGGGGTATAACGGGGGGAGCCCAGTACTTC. It specifies CASSLRGITGGAQYF.